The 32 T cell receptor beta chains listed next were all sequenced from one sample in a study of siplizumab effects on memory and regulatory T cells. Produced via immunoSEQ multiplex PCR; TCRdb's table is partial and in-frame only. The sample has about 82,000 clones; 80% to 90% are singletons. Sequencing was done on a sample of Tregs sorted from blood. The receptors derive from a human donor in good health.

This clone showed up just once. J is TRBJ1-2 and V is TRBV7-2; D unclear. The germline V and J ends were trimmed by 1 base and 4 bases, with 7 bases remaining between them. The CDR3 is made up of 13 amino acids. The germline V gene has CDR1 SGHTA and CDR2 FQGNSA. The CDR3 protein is CASSLDGPYGYTF. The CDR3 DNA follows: TGTGCCAGCAGCTTAGACGGGCCCTATGGCTACACCTTC. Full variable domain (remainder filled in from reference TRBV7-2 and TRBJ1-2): GAGVSQSPSNKVTEKGKDVELRCDPISGHTALYWYRQSLGQGLEFLIYFQGNSAPDKSGLPSDRFSAERTGGSVSTLTIQRTQQEDSAVYLCASSLDGPYGYTFGSGTRLTVV.

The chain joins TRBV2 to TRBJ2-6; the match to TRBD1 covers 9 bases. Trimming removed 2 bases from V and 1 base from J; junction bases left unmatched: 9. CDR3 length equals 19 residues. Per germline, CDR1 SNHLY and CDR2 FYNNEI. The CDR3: CASSERTGEGKSGANVLTF. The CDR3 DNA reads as TGTGCCAGCAGTGAAAGGACAGGGGAGGGGAAATCTGGGGCCAACGTCCTGACTTTC.

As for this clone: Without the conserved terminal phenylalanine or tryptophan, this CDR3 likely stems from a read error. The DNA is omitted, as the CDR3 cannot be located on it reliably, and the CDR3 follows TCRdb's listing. The CDR3 protein is CASSFHRFLS. This rearrangement joins TRBV11-3 to TRBJ1-2; the DNA was not compared with TRBD1, the D call given in the table. The CDR3 is made up of 10 amino acids, end residues included. Germline V CDR1 and CDR2: SGHNT, YENEEA.

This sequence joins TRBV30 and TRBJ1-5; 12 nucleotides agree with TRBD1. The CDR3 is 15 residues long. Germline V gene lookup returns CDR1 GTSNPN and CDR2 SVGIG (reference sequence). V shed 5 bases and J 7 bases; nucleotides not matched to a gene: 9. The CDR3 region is CAWSPRDRGLQPQHF. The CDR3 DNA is TGTGCCTGGTCCCCCCGGGACAGGGGGCTACAGCCCCAGCATTTT.

The CDR3 DNA sequence: TGTGCCACCACCGCCGACAGGGGCGACTATGGCTACACCTTC. It encodes CATTADRGDYGYTF. The rearrangement links TRBV15 to TRBJ1-2, with 8 bases aligning to TRBD1. V shed 7 bases, J shed 3 bases, and the junction held 7 bases outside the gene matches. The CDR3 has 14 residues. Germline V lookup: CDR1 LNHNV, CDR2 YYDKDF (reference sequence).

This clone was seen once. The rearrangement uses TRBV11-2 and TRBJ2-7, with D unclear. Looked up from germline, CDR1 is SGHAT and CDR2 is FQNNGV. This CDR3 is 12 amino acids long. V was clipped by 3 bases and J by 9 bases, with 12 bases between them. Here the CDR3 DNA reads TGTGCCAGCAGCTTGAATACAGCCGCGCAGTACTTC. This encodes CASSLNTAAQYF. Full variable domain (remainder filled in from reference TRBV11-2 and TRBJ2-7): EAGVAQSPRYKIIEKRQSVAFWCNPISGHATLYWYQQILGQGPKLLIQFQNNGVVDDSQLPKDRFSAERLKGVDSTLKIQPAKLEDSAVYLCASSLNTAAQYFGPGTRLTVT.

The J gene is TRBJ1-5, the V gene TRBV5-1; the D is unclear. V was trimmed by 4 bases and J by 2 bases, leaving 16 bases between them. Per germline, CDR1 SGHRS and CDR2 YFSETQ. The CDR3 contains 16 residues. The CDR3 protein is CASSLGVLLGNQPQHF. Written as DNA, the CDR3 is TGCGCCAGCAGCCTCGGGGTTCTACTGGGCAATCAGCCCCAGCATTTT.

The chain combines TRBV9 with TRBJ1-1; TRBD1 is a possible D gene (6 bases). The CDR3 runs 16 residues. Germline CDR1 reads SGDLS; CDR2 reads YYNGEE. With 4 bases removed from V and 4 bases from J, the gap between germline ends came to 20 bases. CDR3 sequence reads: CASSSRQESRITEAFF. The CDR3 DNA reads TGTGCCAGCAGCTCCCGACAGGAGTCTAGGATCACTGAAGCTTTCTTT.

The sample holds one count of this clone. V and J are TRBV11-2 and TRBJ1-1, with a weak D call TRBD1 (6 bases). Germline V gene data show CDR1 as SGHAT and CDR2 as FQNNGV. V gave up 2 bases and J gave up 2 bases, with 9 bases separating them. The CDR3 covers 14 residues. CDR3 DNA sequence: TGTGCCAGCAGCTTATCAGGGGTTAACACTGAAGCTTTCTTT. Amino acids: CASSLSGVNTEAFF. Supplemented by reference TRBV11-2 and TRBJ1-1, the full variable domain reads EAGVAQSPRYKIIEKRQSVAFWCNPISGHATLYWYQQILGQGPKLLIQFQNNGVVDDSQLPKDRFSAERLKGVDSTLKIQPAKLEDSAVYLCASSLSGVNTEAFFGQGTRLTVV.

The CDR3 bases are TGTGCCAGCAGAGCTGTCTACGAGCAGTACTTC. Translating it yields CASRAVYEQYF. V gene TRBV6-1 combines with J gene TRBJ2-7; D is ambiguous. V lost 6 bases and J 3 bases, leaving 6 bases between the germline ends. This CDR3 has 11 amino acids. CDR1 is MNHNS and CDR2 is SASEGT in the germline V gene.

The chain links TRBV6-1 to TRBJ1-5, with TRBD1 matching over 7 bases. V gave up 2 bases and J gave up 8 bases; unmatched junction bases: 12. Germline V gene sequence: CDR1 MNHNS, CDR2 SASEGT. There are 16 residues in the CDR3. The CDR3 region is CASSELGTVSIKPQHF. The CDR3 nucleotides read TGTGCCAGCAGTGAATTAGGGACAGTAAGTATTAAGCCCCAGCATTTT.

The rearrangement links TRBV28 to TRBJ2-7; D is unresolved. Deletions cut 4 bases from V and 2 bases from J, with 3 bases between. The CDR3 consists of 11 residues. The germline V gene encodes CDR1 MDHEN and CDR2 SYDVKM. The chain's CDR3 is CASSWTYEQYF. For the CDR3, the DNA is TGTGCCAGCAGTTGGACCTACGAGCAGTACTTC.

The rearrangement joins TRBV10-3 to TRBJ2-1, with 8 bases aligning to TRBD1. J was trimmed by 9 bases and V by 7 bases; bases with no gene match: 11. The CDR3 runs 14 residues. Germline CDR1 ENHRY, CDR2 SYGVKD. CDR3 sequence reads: CAINVDRGIGEQFF. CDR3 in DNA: TGTGCCATCAACGTAGACAGGGGAATAGGTGAGCAGTTCTTC.

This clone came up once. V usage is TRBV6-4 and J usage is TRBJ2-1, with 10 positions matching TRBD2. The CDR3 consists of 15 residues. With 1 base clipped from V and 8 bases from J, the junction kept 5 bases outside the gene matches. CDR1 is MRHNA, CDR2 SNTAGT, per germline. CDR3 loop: CASSDLAGGFDEQFF. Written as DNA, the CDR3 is TGTGCCAGCAGTGACTTAGCGGGGGGTTTCGATGAGCAGTTCTTC.

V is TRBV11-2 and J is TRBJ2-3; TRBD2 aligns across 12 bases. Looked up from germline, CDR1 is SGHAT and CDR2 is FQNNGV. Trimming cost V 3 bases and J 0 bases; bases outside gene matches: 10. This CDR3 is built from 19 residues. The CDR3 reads CASSFSTSGGFKSTDTQYF. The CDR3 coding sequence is TGTGCCAGCAGCTTCTCTACTAGCGGGGGGTTTAAAAGCACAGATACGCAGTATTTT.

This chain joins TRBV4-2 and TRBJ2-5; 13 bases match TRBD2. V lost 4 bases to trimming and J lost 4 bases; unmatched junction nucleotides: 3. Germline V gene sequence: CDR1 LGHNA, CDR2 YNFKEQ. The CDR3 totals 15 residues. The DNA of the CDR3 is TGTGCCAGCAGCCCTAGACTAGCGGGGGGAGAGACCCAGTACTTC. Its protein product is CASSPRLAGGETQYF.

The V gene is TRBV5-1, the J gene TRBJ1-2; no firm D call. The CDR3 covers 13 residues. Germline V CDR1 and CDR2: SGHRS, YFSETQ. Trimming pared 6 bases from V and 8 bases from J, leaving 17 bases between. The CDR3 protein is CASTRTDSEGYTF. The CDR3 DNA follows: TGCGCCAGCACCCGGACGGACTCCGAGGGCTACACCTTC.

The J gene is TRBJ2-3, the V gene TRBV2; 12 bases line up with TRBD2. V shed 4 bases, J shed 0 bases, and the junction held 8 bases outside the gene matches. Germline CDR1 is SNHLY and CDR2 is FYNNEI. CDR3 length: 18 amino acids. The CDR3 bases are TGTGCCAGCAGTGGGGGTACTAGCGGGGGGACTAGCACAGATACGCAGTATTTT. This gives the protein CASSGGTSGGTSTDTQYF.

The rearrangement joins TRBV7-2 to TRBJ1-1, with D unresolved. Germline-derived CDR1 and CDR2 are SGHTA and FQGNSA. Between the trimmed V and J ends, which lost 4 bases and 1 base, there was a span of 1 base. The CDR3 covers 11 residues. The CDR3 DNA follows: TGTGCCAGCAGCTGGAACACTGAAGCTTTCTTT. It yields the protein CASSWNTEAFF. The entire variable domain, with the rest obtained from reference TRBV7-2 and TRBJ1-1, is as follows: GAGVSQSPSNKVTEKGKDVELRCDPISGHTALYWYRQSLGQGLEFLIYFQGNSAPDKSGLPSDRFSAERTGGSVSTLTIQRTQQEDSAVYLCASSWNTEAFFGQGTRLTVV.

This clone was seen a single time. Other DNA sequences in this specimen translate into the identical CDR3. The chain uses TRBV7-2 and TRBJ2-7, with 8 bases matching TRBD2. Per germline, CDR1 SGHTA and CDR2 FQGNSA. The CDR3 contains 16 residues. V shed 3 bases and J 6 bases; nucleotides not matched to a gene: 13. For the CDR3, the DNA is TGTGCCAGCAGCTTGGCGCACGGACTAGCAAGAGTCGAGCAGTACTTC. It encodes CASSLAHGLARVEQYF.

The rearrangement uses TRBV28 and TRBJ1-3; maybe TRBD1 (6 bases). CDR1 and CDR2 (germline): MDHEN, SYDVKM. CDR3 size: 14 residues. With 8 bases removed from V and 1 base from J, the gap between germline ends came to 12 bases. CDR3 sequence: CASERRGSGNTIYF. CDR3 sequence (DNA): TGTGCCAGCGAGCGTAGGGGGTCTGGAAACACCATATATTTT.

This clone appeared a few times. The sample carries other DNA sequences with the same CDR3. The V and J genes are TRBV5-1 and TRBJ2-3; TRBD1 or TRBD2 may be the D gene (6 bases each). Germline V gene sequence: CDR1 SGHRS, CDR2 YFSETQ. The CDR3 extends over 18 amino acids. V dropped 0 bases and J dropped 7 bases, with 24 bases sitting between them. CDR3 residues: CASSLAWSGGGPANTQYF. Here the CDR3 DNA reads TGCGCCAGCAGCTTGGCCTGGAGTGGTGGGGGGCCGGCGAATACGCAGTATTTT.

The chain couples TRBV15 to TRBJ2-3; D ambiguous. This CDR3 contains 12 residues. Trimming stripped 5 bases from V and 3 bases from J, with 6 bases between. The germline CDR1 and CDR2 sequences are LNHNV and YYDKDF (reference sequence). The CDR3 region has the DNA TGTGCCACCAGCCTGCATACAGATACGCAGTATTTT. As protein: CATSLHTDTQYF.

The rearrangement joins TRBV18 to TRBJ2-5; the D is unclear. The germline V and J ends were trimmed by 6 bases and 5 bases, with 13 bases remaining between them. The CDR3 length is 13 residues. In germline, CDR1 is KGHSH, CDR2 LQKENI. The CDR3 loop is CASSPLSAETQYF. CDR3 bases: TGTGCCAGCTCGCCTCTCTCAGCGGAGACCCAGTACTTC.

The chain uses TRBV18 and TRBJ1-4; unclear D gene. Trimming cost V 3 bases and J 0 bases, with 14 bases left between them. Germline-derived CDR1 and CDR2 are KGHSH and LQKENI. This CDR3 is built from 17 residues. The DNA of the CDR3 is TGTGCCAGCTCACCTCTGGGATTCTCTGCAACTAATGAAAAACTGTTTTTT. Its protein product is CASSPLGFSATNEKLFF.

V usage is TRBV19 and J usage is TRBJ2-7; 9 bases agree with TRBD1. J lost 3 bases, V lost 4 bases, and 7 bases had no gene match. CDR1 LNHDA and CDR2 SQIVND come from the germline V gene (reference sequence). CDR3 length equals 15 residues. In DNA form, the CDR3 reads TGTGCCAGTAGTAGGCCTGGGACAGGGAACTACGAGCAGTACTTC. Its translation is CASSRPGTGNYEQYF.

The CDR3, as DNA: TGTGCCAGCTCACCCGGGACTGTTTACAATGAGCAGTTCTTC. This encodes CASSPGTVYNEQFF. This chain links TRBV18 with TRBJ2-1; maybe TRBD2 (6 bases). The length of the CDR3 is 14 residues. The ends were cut back, 3 bases at V and 4 bases at J, with 10 bases in the middle. CDR1 is KGHSH and CDR2 is LQKENI in the germline V gene.

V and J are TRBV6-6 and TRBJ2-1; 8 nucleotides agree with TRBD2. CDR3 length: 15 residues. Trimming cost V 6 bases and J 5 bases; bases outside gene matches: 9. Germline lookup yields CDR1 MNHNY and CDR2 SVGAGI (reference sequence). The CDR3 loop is CASRSPGLENNEQFF. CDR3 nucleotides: TGTGCCAGCAGATCTCCGGGACTAGAAAACAATGAGCAGTTCTTC.

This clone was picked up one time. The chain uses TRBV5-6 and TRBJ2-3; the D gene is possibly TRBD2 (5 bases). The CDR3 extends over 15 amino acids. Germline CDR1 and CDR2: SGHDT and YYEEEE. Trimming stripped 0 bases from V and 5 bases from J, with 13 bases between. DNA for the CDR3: TGTGCCAGCAGCTTGGGGTTCGGGGTGGGAGATACGCAGTATTTT. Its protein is CASSLGFGVGDTQYF.

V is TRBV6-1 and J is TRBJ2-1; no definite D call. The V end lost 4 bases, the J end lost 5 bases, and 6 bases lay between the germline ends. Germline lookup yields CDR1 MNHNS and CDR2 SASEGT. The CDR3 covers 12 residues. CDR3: CASSGRDNEQFF. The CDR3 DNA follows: TGTGCCAGCAGTGGAAGGGACAATGAGCAGTTCTTC.

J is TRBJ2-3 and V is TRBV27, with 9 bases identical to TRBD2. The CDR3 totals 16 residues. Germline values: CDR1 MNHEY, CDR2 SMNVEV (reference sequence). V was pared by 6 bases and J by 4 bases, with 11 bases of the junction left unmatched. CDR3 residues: CASSRGLGGGADTQYF. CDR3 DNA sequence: TGTGCCAGCAGCCGAGGCTTGGGCGGGGGGGCAGATACGCAGTATTTT.

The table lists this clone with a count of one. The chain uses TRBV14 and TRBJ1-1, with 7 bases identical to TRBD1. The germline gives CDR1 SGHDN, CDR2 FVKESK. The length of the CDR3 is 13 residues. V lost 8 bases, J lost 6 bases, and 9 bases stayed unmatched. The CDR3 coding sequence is TGTGCCAGCGATCCCTTACAGGGGTCTGAAGCTTTCTTT. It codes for CASDPLQGSEAFF. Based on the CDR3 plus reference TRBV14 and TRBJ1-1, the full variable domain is EAGVTQFPSHSVIEKGQTVTLRCDPISGHDNLYWYRRVMGKEIKFLLHFVKESKQDESGMPNNRFLAERTGGTYSTLKVQPAELEDSGVYFCASDPLQGSEAFFGQGTRLTVV.